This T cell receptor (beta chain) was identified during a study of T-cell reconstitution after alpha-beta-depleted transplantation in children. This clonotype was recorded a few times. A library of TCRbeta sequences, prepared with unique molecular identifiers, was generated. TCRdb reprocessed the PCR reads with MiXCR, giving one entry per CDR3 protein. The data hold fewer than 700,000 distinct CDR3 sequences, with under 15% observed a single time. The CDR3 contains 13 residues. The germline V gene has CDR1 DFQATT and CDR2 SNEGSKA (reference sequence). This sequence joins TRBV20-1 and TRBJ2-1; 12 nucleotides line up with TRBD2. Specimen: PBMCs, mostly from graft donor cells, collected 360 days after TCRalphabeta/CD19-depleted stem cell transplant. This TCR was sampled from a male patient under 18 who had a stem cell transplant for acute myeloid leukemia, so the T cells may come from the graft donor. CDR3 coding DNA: TGCAGCGGCCTAGCGGGAGGGTACAATGAGCAGTTCTTC. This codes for CSGLAGGYNEQFF.